Below, one T cell receptor (beta chain) is given with its context. Its specificity is unknown. The junction departs from germline at one end; a sequencing error may be responsible. Cells stained for CD3, CD4, CD8, CD45RA and CD27 were sorted into four subsets. These data belong to a study of naive and memory T cell subsets. Points from the study as a whole: The power law exponent of TCR abundance differed between naive and memory cells. Diversity fell and Gini index rose from naive through CM, EM, EMRA. Naive repertoires, especially CD8, held a few larger clonotypes, possibly memory cells re-expressing CD45RA.

Both TRBC1 and TRBC2 were covered by a beta constant-region primer of two equimolar oligonucleotides. Nested alpha and beta constant-region primers with the SP2 primer drove four PCR rounds on ligated cDNA. Ligation attached a single-stranded oligonucleotide with a 12-nucleotide UMI and the SP2 primer to the cDNA 3' end. One entry per CDR3 protein results from TCRdb running MiXCR on the UMI-ligation and nested PCR reads. Here the sample spans over 80,000 distinct CDR3 sequences, about 11% being singletons. This receptor was obtained from a human donor in good health. The sample was naive CD4+ T cells from blood.

CDR3 coding DNA: TGTGCCAGCATCTTAGCGAAGGGGACTGGTGAAAAACTGTTTTTT. Translation gives CASILAKGTGEKLFF. The V call is TRBV7-2, the J call TRBJ1-4; the D gene is possibly TRBD1 (5 bases). The CDR3 has 15 residues. Germline V gene lookup returns CDR1 SGHTA and CDR2 FQGNSA.